The 13 T cell receptor beta chains below were found in one sample sequenced in a study of radiotherapy plus CTLA-4 blockade in lung cancer. Repertoires were generated with immunoSEQ multiplex PCR, while TCRdb's copy carries only in-frame clones and drops some. The top ten hold about 20% of the sample, which has under 95,000 clones, 78% seen once. The sample consisted of peripheral blood, taken from a patient treated with radiotherapy plus ipilimumab. These receptors originate from a human donor with non-small cell lung cancer whose response to radiotherapy plus ipilimumab could not be evaluated. Some clones in this sample may be carry-over from other donors' samples.

The rearrangement joins TRBV6-6 to TRBJ1-2, with a possible D match to TRBD1 (6 bases). Trimming left V 4 bases short and J 3 bases short, with 6 bases between. The CDR3 sequence is 12 residues long. The germline V gene encodes CDR1 MNHNY and CDR2 SVGAGI (reference sequence). The CDR3, as DNA: TGTGCCAGCAGTTCAGGGGACTATGGCTACACCTTC. The encoded protein is CASSSGDYGYTF.

CDR3 sequence reads: CASSFRQEGSPLHF. In DNA, the CDR3 is TGTGCCAGCAGCTTTAGACAGGAAGGCTCACCCCTCCACTTT. The chain is built from TRBV11-3 and TRBJ1-6; D may be TRBD1 (6 bases). This CDR3 region has 14 residues. Germline loops: CDR1 SGHNT, CDR2 YENEEA. V lost 3 bases to trimming and J lost 10 bases, with 13 bases between them.

The chain combines TRBV28 with TRBJ2-7, with 7 bases that match TRBD2. This CDR3 has 15 residues. The V segment lost 5 bases and the J segment 4 bases; nucleotides outside the gene matches: 11. Germline loops: CDR1 MDHEN, CDR2 SYDVKM. The CDR3 region is CASSAPWTSMYEQYF. CDR3 bases: TGTGCCAGCAGTGCTCCGTGGACTAGTATGTACGAGCAGTACTTC.

The chain has TRBV10-3 and TRBJ1-1; D may be TRBD1 (5 bases). The CDR3 sequence is 15 residues long. Trimming took off 2 bases at V and 2 bases at J, with 12 bases between the two ends. Germline values: CDR1 ENHRY, CDR2 SYGVKD. CDR3 bases: TGTGCCATCAGTGAGGACAGTGTCCCAAACACTGAAGCTTTCTTT. Its translation is CAISEDSVPNTEAFF.

The chain has TRBV28 and TRBJ1-5; D uncertain. The CDR3 sequence is 14 residues long. V shed 5 bases and J shed 4 bases, with 12 bases lying between them. Looked up from germline, CDR1 is MDHEN and CDR2 is SYDVKM. The CDR3 region is CASSQLHLNQPQHF. As DNA, the CDR3 is TGTGCCAGCAGTCAGTTGCACCTGAATCAGCCCCAGCATTTT.

This chain joins TRBV6-5 and TRBJ1-4, with D perhaps matching TRBD1 (5 bases). The V gene's germline CDR1 is MNHEY and CDR2 SVGAGI. V was shortened by 5 bases and J by 2 bases, with 9 bases between the two germline ends. The CDR3 contains 14 residues. In nucleotides, the CDR3 is TGTGCCAGCAGTCAACCAGGGACTAATGAAAAACTGTTTTTT. Encoded protein: CASSQPGTNEKLFF.

The gene calls are TRBV5-1 and TRBJ2-5; D gene ambiguous. Germline V gene sequence: CDR1 SGHRS, CDR2 YFSETQ. V dropped 1 base and J dropped 1 base, with 14 bases sitting between them. The length of the CDR3 is 16 residues. CDR3 protein: CASSLKRQLSQETQYF. Written as DNA, the CDR3 is TGCGCCAGCAGCTTGAAGCGCCAACTATCCCAAGAGACCCAGTACTTC.

The chain has TRBV21-1 and TRBJ2-7; the D segment call TRBD1 is taken from the table without a DNA check. TRBV21-1 is termed a pseudogene. The CDR3 has 15 residues. CDR3 region: CASLREGTEGREQYF. The CDR3 DNA reads TGTGCCAGCCTCCGCGAAGGGACAGAGGGTCGCGAGCAGTACTTC.

The chain links TRBV5-1 to TRBJ1-2; D gene ambiguous. Germline lookup yields CDR1 SGHRS and CDR2 YFSETQ. V was pared by 2 bases and J by 4 bases, with 6 bases between. CDR3 length equals 12 residues. CDR3 region: CASSFESYGYTF. Here the CDR3 DNA reads TGCGCCAGCAGCTTCGAGTCCTATGGCTACACCTTC.

The CDR3 protein is CASSFQGNYGYTF. The CDR3 bases are TGTGCCAGCAGTTTCCAGGGTAACTATGGCTACACCTTC. The V call is TRBV28, the J call TRBJ1-2; TRBD1 is a possible D gene (5 bases). This CDR3 comprises 13 residues. V lost 3 bases and J 1 base, leaving 6 bases between the germline ends. The germline CDR1 and CDR2 sequences are MDHEN and SYDVKM.

The chain uses TRBV27 and TRBJ2-5, with D perhaps matching TRBD2 (6 bases). There are 15 residues in the CDR3. The V gene's germline CDR1 is MNHEY and CDR2 SMNVEV (reference sequence). V lost 3 bases to trimming and J lost 5 bases, with 16 bases between them. DNA of the CDR3: TGTGCCAGCAGTTTCGAGGCGGGGCCCCGCGAGACCCAGTACTTC. Protein: CASSFEAGPRETQYF.

This chain joins TRBV6-6 and TRBJ2-5; TRBD1 is a possible D gene (6 bases). Germline V lookup: CDR1 MNHNY, CDR2 SVGAGI (reference sequence). With 6 bases removed from V and 5 bases from J, the gap between germline ends came to 16 bases. CDR3 length: 14 amino acids. CDR3 in DNA: TGTGCCAGCAGCCCTAACAGGGAGCGGGAGACCCAGTACTTC. Translating it yields CASSPNRERETQYF.

This chain links TRBV6-4 with TRBJ2-2; 11 bases match TRBD2. V lost 9 bases and J lost 4; bases outside the gene matches: 1. Germline CDR1 is MRHNA and CDR2 is SNTAGT. The CDR3 is made up of 13 amino acids. CDR3 coding DNA: TGTGCCAGGACTAGCGGGGTCACCGGGGAGCTGTTTTTT. It translates to CARTSGVTGELFF.